The source of this TCR beta chain is a study of T cell repertoires in cytomegalovirus infection. Study details: Newly reported HLA-C-restricted and thoroughly characterized HLA-B-restricted CMV epitopes were employed. Matching HLA type and CMV infection were both indicated by public TCR beta signatures. Whole-study findings and limits: The ex vivo response showed dominance by HLA-C-restricted CMV-specific TCR beta clonotypes. CMV carriers with the relevant HLA were identified by cumulative public TCR beta family frequency.

TCRdb used MiXCR to reprocess the reads, holding one entry per CDR3 protein. Of hundreds of thousands of distinct CDR3 sequences listed, 25% to 35% were seen once; the top ten hold about 19%. V lost 7 bases, J lost 2 bases, and 18 bases stayed unmatched. The germline gives CDR1 SGHNT, CDR2 YYREEE (reference sequence). CDR3 length: 18 amino acids. To note about this clonotype: As yet, its antigen is unknown.

This chain links TRBV5-4 with TRBJ2-1; 7 bases map to TRBD2. The specimen was cultured PBMCs, collected from culture after CMV antigen stimulation. This sequence was found in a human donor in good health (CMV status not recorded). Some clones in this sample may be carry-over from other donors' samples. CDR3 amino acids: CASYPRRSSGVTYNEQFF. The CDR3 nucleotides read TGTGCCAGCTACCCTCGCCGGTCGAGCGGGGTTACCTACAATGAGCAGTTCTTC.